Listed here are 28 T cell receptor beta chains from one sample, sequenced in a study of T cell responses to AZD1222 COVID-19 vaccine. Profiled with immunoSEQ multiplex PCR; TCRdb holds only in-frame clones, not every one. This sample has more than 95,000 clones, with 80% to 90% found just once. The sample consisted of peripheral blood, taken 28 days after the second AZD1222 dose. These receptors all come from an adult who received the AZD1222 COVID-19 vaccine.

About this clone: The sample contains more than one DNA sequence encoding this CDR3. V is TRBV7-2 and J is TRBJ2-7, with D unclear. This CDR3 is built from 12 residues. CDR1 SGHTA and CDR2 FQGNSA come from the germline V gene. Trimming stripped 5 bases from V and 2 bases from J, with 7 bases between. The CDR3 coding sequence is TGTGCCAGCAGCCCCACGACCTACGAGCAGTACTTC. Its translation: CASSPTTYEQYF.

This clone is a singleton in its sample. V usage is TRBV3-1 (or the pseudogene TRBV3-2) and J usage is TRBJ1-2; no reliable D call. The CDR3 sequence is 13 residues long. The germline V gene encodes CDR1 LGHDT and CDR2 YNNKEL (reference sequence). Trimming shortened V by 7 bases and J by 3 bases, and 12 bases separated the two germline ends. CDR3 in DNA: TGTGCCAGCAAATATGGCAGTGACTATGGCTACACCTTC. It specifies CASKYGSDYGYTF.

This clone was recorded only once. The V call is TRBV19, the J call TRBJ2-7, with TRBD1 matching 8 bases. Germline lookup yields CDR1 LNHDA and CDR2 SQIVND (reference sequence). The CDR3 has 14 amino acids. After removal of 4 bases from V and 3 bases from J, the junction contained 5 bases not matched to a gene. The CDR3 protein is CASSRTGMGYEQYF. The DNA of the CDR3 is TGTGCCAGTAGTAGGACAGGGATGGGCTACGAGCAGTACTTC.

The CDR3 nucleotides read TGTGCCAGTAGTACCCCCCAGGGGGGAGCCTACGAGCAGTACTTC. As protein: CASSTPQGGAYEQYF. V gene TRBV19 combines with J gene TRBJ2-7; TRBD1 might be the D (7 bases). This CDR3 is built from 15 residues. Trimming pared 4 bases from V and 2 bases from J, leaving 15 bases between. From germline, CDR1 is LNHDA and CDR2 SQIVND (reference sequence).

The CDR3: CASSFQGTYEQYF. The CDR3 nucleotides read TGTGCCAGCAGCTTTCAGGGGACCTACGAGCAGTACTTC. V gene TRBV7-2 combines with J gene TRBJ2-7, with a tentative D call TRBD1 (6 bases). Germline assignment: CDR1 SGHTA and CDR2 FQGNSA. Trimming took 3 bases from V and 2 from J, leaving 8 bases between them. The CDR3 runs 13 residues.

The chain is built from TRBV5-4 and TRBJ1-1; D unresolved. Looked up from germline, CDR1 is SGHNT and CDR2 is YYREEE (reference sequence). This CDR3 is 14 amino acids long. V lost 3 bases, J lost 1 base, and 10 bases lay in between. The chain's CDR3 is CASSSLGWNTEAFF. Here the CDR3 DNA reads TGTGCCAGCAGCTCCCTTGGTTGGAACACTGAAGCTTTCTTT.

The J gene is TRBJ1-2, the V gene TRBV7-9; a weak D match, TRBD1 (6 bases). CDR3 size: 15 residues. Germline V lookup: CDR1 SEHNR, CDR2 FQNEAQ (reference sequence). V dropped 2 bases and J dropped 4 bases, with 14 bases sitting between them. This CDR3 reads CASSLFSDRTYGYTF. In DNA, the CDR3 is TGTGCCAGCAGCTTATTTTCCGACAGGACCTATGGCTACACCTTC. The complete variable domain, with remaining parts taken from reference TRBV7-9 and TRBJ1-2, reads DTGVSQNPRHKITKRGQNVTFRCDPISEHNRLYWYRQTLGQGPEFLTYFQNEAQLEKSRLLSDRFSAERPKGSFSTLEIQRTEQGDSAMYLCASSLFSDRTYGYTFGSGTRLTVV.

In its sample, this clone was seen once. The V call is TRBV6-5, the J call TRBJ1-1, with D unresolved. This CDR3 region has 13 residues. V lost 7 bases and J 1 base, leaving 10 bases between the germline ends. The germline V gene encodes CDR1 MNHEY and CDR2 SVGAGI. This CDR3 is CASTRQENTEAFF. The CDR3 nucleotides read TGTGCCAGCACCCGGCAGGAGAACACTGAAGCTTTCTTT.

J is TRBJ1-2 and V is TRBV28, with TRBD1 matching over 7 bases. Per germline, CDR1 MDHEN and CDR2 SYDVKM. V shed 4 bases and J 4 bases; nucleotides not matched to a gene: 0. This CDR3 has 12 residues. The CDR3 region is CASSWTGYGYTF. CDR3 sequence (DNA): TGTGCCAGCAGTTGGACAGGCTATGGCTACACCTTC.

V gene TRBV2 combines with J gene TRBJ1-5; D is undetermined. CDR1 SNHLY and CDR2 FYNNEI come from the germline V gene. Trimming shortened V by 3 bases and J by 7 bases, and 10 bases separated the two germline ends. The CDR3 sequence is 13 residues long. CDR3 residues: CASSDLREQPQHF. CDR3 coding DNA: TGTGCCAGCAGTGATCTAAGGGAACAGCCCCAGCATTTT.

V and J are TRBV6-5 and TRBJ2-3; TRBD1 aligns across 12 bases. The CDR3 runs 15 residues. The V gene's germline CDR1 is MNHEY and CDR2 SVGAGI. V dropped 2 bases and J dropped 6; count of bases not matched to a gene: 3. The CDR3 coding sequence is TGTGCCAGCAGTTACAGGGACAGGGGGCCGGATACGCAGTATTTT. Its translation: CASSYRDRGPDTQYF.

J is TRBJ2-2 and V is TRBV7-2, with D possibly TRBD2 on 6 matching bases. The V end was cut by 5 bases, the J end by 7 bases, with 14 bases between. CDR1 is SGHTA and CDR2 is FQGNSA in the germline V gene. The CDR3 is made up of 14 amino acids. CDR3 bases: TGTGCCAGCAGCCTGGGACTGCCAAACGGGGAGCTGTTTTTT. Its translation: CASSLGLPNGELFF.

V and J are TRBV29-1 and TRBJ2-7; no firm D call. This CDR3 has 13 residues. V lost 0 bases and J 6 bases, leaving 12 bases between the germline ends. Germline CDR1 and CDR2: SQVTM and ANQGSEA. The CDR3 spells CSVEEWQDGEQYF. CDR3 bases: TGCAGCGTTGAAGAATGGCAGGACGGCGAGCAGTACTTC.

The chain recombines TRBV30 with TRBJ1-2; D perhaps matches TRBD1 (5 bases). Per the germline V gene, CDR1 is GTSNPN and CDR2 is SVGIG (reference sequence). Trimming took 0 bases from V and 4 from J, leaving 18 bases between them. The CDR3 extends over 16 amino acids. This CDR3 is CAWSVLPVRASYGYTF. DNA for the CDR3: TGTGCCTGGAGTGTACTCCCTGTCAGGGCTTCCTATGGCTACACCTTC.

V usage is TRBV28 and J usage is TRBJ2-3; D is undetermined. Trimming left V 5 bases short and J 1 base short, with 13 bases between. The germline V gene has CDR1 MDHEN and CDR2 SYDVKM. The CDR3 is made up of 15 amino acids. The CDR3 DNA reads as TGTGCCAGCAGTCCGGACCCATTGGGCACAGATACGCAGTATTTT. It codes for CASSPDPLGTDTQYF.

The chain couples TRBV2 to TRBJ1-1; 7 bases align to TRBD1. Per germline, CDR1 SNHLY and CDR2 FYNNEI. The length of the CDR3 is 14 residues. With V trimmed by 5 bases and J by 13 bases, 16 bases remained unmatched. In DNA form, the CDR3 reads TGTGCCAGCAGTCCCGACAGGGTCCCCCACTTCGATTTCTTT. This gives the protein CASSPDRVPHFDFF.

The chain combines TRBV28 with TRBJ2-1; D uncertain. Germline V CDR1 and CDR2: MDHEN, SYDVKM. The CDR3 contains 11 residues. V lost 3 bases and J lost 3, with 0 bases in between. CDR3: CASSFYNEQFF. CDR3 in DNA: TGTGCCAGCAGTTTCTACAATGAGCAGTTCTTC.

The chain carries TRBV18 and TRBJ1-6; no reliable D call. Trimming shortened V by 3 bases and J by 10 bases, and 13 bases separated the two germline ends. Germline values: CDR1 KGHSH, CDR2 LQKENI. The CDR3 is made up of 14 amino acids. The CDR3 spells CASSPARAASPLHF. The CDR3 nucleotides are TGTGCCAGCTCACCCGCTCGGGCGGCGTCACCCCTCCACTTT.

The CDR3 loop is CASSFPMTPQYF. CDR3 coding DNA: TGTGCCAGCAGTTTCCCCATGACTCCTCAGTACTTC. V gene TRBV6-2 or TRBV6-3 combines with J gene TRBJ2-7; D not certain. With 4 bases removed from V and 10 bases from J, the gap between germline ends came to 14 bases. Germline assignment: CDR1 MNHEY and CDR2 SVGEGT. The CDR3 is made up of 12 amino acids.

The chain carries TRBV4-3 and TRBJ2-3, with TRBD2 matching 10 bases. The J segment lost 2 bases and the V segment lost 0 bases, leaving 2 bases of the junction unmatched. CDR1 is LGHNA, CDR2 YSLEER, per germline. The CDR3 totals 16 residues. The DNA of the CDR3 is TGCGCCAGCAGCCAAGATCTAGCGGGGGCCACAGATACGCAGTATTTT. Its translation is CASSQDLAGATDTQYF.

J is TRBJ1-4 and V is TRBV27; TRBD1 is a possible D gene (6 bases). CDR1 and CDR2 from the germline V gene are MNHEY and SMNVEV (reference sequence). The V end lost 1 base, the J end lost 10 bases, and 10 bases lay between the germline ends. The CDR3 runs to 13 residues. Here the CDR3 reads CASSLFAGAKLFF. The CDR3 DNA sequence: TGTGCCAGCAGTTTATTCGCAGGGGCAAAACTGTTTTTT.

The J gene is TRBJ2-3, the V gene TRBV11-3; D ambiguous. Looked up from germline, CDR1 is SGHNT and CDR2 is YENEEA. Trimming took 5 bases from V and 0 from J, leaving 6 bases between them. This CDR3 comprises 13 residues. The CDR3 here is CASSLLSTDTQYF. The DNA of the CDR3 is TGTGCCAGCAGCCTCCTCAGCACAGATACGCAGTATTTT.

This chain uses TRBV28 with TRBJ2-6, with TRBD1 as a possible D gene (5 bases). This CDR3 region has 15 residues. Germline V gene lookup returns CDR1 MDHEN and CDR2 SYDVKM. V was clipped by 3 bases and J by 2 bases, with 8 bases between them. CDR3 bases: TGTGCCAGCAGTTTGACAGAGCCTGGGGCCAACGTCCTGACTTTC. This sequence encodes CASSLTEPGANVLTF.

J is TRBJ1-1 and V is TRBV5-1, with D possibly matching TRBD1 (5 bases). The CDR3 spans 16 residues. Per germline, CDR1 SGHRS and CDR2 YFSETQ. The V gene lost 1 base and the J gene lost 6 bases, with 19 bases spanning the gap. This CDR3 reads CASSLIGEGRQPEAFF. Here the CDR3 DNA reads TGCGCCAGCAGCTTGATTGGGGAGGGGAGGCAACCTGAAGCTTTCTTT.

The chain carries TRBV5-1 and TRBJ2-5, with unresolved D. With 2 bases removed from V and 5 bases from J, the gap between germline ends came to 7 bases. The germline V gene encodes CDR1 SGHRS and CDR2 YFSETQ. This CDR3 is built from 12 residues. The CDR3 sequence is CASSLLMETQYF. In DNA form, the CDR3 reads TGCGCCAGCAGCTTACTTATGGAGACCCAGTACTTC.

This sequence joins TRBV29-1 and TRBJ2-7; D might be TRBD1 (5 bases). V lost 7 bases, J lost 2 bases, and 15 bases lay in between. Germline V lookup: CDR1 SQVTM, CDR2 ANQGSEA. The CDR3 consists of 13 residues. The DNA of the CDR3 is TGCAGCGCCAGGGCCATCTCCGCCTACGAGCAGTACTTC. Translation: CSARAISAYEQYF.

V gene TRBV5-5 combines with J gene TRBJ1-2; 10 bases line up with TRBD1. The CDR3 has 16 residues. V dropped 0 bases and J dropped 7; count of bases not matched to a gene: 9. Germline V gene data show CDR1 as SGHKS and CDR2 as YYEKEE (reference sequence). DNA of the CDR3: TGTGCCAGCAGCTTGGTGGGCGACAGGGGGCGGGGTGGCTACACCTTC. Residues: CASSLVGDRGRGGYTF.

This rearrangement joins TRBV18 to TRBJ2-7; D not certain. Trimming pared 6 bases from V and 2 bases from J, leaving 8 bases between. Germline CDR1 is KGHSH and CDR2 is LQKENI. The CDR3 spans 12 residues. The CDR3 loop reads CASSPGAYEQYF. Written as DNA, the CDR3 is TGTGCCAGCTCCCCTGGGGCCTACGAGCAGTACTTC.